The sequence of this TCR beta chain was determined in a study of blood T cell repertoires in COVID-19. Study at large: Sites across the United States, Italy and Spain contributed samples from acute and convalescent COVID-19. PBMCs, B-cell-depleted T cells, or T cells were the source of the cDNA or gDNA that made up the material.

Per germline, CDR1 LNHNV and CDR2 YYDKDF (reference sequence). V dropped 0 bases and J dropped 8 bases, with 13 bases sitting between them. The CDR3 is made up of 14 amino acids. Original analysis: The assay estimated nucleated cells by amplifying reference gene primers. Assay: immunoSEQ multiplex PCR; the TCRdb copy retains only in-frame clones and omits some. V and J calls and clone size follow that table, whereas D and trimming were derived from the DNA. The table lists roughly 300,000 clones, approximately 87% of them singletons. The source is a woman in her thirties or forties who had recovered from COVID-19. The rearrangement links TRBV15 to TRBJ1-2; no definite D call. Sample: peripheral blood. This CDR3 is CATSRETTAAGYTF. For the CDR3, the DNA is TGTGCCACCAGCAGAGAAACCACAGCGGCGGGCTACACCTTC.